Detailed here is one T cell receptor beta chain. The antigen is unknown. The source of the sample is a study of CD8+ T cells in alopecia areata. Turning to the study itself: A regimen of oral tofacitinib, 5 to 10 mg twice daily, was given to treated patients.

Per germline, CDR1 SGHDT and CDR2 YYEEEE. The CDR3 is 12 amino acids. V was shortened by 4 bases and J by 8 bases, with 12 bases between the two germline ends. Study-level points and caveats: Sequencing of scalp samples also includes resident alphabeta T cells from normal skin. More clonal than normal scalp was lesional scalp, particularly alopecia totalis/universalis.

Extracted RNA was reverse transcribed, and the resulting cDNA served as sequencing template. Measured with immunoSEQ multiplex PCR; TCRdb has only the in-frame clones, and not every one. The table records roughly 170,000 clones, around three fifths of them present only once. Sorting of PBMCs yielded the CD4+ and CD8+ T cells. This receptor was identified in a human donor with alopecia areata. The chain joins TRBV5-6 to TRBJ1-2; D not certain. The sequencing used CD4+ T cells sorted from blood, collected at week 0. The CDR3 DNA follows: TGTGCCAGCAGCCTGGGTCGGGAGGGCTACACCTTC. Translating gives CASSLGREGYTF.